One T cell receptor beta chain is described in this entry. The CDR3 loop spans 15 amino acids. Trimming removed 2 bases from V and 3 bases from J; junction bases left unmatched: 6. The germline CDR1 and CDR2 sequences are MDHEN and SYDVKM. These data originate in a study of T cell responses to AZD1222 COVID-19 vaccine. Some clones are missing from TCRdb's copy, which holds only in-frame ones; the method was immunoSEQ multiplex PCR. The table lists 110,000 to 150,000 clones, approximately 90% of them singletons. The source material was peripheral blood, sampled on day 0 of AZD1222 vaccination. This chain links TRBV28 with TRBJ2-7; 8 nucleotides match TRBD1. The clonotype comes from an adult in good health. The CDR3 spells CASSLGQGLGYEQYF. As DNA, the CDR3 is TGTGCCAGCAGTTTAGGACAGGGTTTAGGCTACGAGCAGTACTTC.